The source of this TCR beta chain is a study of quantifying T cell responses using KT2 cells. Study details: TCR alpha and beta constant-region primers primed reverse transcription of RNA. Whole-study results and caveats: Counts of KT2 alpha and beta sequences rose linearly with the number of KT2 cells added.

In this sample, this clonotype turned up a few times. Its antigen is unidentified. Unfractionated PBMC were spiked with known numbers of KT2 clone cells. Fixed numbers of PBMC received varying amounts of KT2 cells. Between the trimmed V and J ends, which lost 9 bases and 1 base, there was a span of 16 bases. Germline V gene lookup returns CDR1 MGHDK and CDR2 SYGVNS. This CDR3 comprises 15 residues. A single-stranded UMI oligo with SP2 sequence was ligated to cDNA 3' ends. The first PCR ran roughly 4 cycles with an equimolar RC1.1 and RC1.2 beta primer mix. Using its own MiXCR run on the UMI-ligation and nested PCR reads, TCRdb lists one record per CDR3 protein. The sample comprises 52,000 or so distinct CDR3 sequences, approximately 13% of which are singletons, and about 9% rests with the top ten.

Sequencing was performed on PBMCs spiked with cells of the T cell clone KT2. The chain employs TRBV25-1 and TRBJ2-1, with TRBD1 as a possible D gene (7 bases). The receptor was derived from a human donor. The CDR3 loop reads CASQGGTESYNEQFF. CDR3 coding DNA: TGTGCCAGTCAAGGGGGGACAGAGTCCTACAATGAGCAGTTCTTC. Full variable domain (remainder filled in from reference TRBV25-1 and TRBJ2-1): EADIYQTPRYLVIGTGKKITLECSQTMGHDKMYWYQQDPGMELHLIHYSYGVNSTEKGDLSSESTVSRIRTEHFPLTLESARPSHTSQYLCASQGGTESYNEQFFGPGTRLTVL.